Listed here is a single TCR beta chain. The record originates from a study of PD-L1 blockade in urothelial cancer. Study-level information: There were a median of about 150,000 T cells in blood samples.

In germline, CDR1 is SGHAT, CDR2 FQDESV (reference sequence). The CDR3 covers 13 residues. J was trimmed by 7 bases and V by 8 bases; bases with no gene match: 11. As to time point: pretreatment peripheral blood. The table came from immunoSEQ multiplex PCR; TCRdb's copy has only in-frame clones and leaves some out. Of about 49,000 clones listed, around 79% are singletons. The receptor was isolated from a man aged 65 to 79 with urothelial cancer. The sample here was PBMCs, taken around atezolizumab (anti-PD-L1) treatment. This chain uses TRBV11-1 with TRBJ2-7; 7 bases agree with TRBD1. As DNA, the CDR3 is TGTGCCAGCCGAAGGGACAGATCCACAGAGCAGTACTTC. Its translation: CASRRDRSTEQYF. The entire variable domain, with the rest obtained from reference TRBV11-1 and TRBJ2-7, is as follows: EAEVAQSPRYKITEKSQAVAFWCDPISGHATLYWYRQILGQGPELLVQFQDESVVDDSQLPKDRFSAERLKGVDSTLKIQPAELGDSAMYLCASRRDRSTEQYFGPGTRLTVT.